This entry is about one T cell receptor (beta chain). The antigen is unknown. This sample is drawn from a study of T cell responses to AZD1222 COVID-19 vaccine. The assay was immunoSEQ multiplex PCR, and TCRdb's table has in-frame clones only and misses some. In the table there are approximately 150,000 clones, roughly 90% of which are singletons. Study findings and constraints: Reportedly, nearly half the spike-specific TCRs target unmutated variant regions. Once two AZD1222 doses were given, Spike-specific TCR breadth and depth went up. At 160-218 and 743-854, vaccine-associated CD4 TCRs were dominant, and they spanned spike. White British people made up most donors, females outnumbered males, and clonal diversity was possibly underestimated.

Germline V gene lookup returns CDR1 LGHNA and CDR2 YNFKEQ. CDR3 length: 15 residues. V shed 2 bases and J shed 5 bases, with 13 bases lying between them. The chain joins TRBV4-2 to TRBJ1-5; possibly TRBD1 for D (6 bases). The material was peripheral blood, obtained 28 days after the second AZD1222 dose. The receptor was isolated from an adult who received the AZD1222 COVID-19 vaccine. The CDR3 sequence: CASSQLRGKDQPQHF. In nucleotides, the CDR3 is TGTGCCAGCAGCCAACTCAGGGGAAAGGATCAGCCCCAGCATTTT.